This T cell receptor (beta chain) was sequenced for a study of blood T cell repertoires in COVID-19. As for the study in general: Material from acute and convalescent COVID-19 was sourced from the United States, Italy and Spain. Nucleic acid was either cDNA or gDNA, and it came from T cells, B-cell-depleted T cells, or PBMCs.

Source study methods: Reference gene primer amplification yielded estimated nucleated cell counts. TCRdb keeps only in-frame clones here, not all; method: immunoSEQ multiplex PCR. Clonal size and the V and J genes are those of that table, whereas D and trimming came from the DNA. Altogether under 250,000 clones are present, 85% to 90% being singletons, with the ten largest covering roughly 5.8%. The CDR3 contains 14 residues. Germline CDR1 MDHEN, CDR2 SYDVKM. V lost 8 bases to trimming and J lost 4 bases, with 14 bases between them. This clonotype originated in a man in his 60s with acute or convalescent COVID-19. Sequencing was performed on peripheral blood. V usage is TRBV28 and J usage is TRBJ2-2; D might be TRBD2 (5 bases). Here the CDR3 reads CASEQRGFTGELFF. The CDR3 bases are TGTGCCAGCGAACAACGAGGGTTCACCGGGGAGCTGTTTTTT. The full variable domain, with the rest looked up from reference TRBV28 and TRBJ2-2, is DVKVTQSSRYLVKRTGEKVFLECVQDMDHENMFWYRQDPGLGLRLIYFSYDVKMKEKGDIPEGYSVSREKKERFSLILESASTNQTSMYLCASEQRGFTGELFFGEGSRLTVL.